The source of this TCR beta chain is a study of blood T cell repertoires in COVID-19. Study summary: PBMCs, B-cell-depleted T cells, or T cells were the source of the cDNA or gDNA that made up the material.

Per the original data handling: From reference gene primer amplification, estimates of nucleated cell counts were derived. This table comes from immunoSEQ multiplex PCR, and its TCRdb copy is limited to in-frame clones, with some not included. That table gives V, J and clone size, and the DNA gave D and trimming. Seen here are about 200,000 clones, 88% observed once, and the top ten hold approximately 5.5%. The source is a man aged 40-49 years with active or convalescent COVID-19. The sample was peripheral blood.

CDR3 loop: CASSFWQGDQPQHF. DNA of the CDR3: TGTGCCAGCAGCTTCTGGCAGGGCGATCAGCCCCAGCATTTT. The V and J genes are TRBV7-2 and TRBJ1-5, with D perhaps matching TRBD1 (5 bases). Germline V lookup: CDR1 SGHTA, CDR2 FQGNSA. The CDR3 loop spans 14 amino acids. Trimming shortened V by 3 bases and J by 5 bases, and 11 bases separated the two germline ends.